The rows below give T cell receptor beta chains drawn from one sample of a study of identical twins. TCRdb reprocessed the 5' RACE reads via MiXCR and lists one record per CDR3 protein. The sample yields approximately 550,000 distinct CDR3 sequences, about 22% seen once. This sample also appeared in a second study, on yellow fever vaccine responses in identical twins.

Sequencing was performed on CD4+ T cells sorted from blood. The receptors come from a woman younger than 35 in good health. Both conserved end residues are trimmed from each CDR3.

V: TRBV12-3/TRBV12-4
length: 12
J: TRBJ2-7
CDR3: ASSLTGGPHEQY

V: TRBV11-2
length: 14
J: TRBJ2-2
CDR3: ASSIRLAANTGELF

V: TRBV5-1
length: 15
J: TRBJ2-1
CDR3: ASSSRGSGRSPNEQF

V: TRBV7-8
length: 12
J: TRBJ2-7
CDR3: ASSKKLADYEQY

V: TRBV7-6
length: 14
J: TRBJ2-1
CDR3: ASSFSFREATNEQF

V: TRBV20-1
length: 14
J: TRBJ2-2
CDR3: SAREYGSLNTGELF

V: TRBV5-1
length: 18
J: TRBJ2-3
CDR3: ASSLASRTTRGPSTDTQY

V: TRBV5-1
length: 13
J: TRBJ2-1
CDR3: ASKAGGAGVDEQF

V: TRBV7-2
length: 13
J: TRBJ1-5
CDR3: ASSSEDRGTGPQH

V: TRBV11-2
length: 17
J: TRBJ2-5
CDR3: ASSIRSPKHPGGQETQY

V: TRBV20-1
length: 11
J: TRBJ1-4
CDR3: SLIGGSGEKLF

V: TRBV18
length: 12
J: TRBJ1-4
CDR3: ASSTGRGNEKLF

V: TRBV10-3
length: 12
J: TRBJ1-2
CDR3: AISESATSHGYT

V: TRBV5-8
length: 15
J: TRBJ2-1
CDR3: ASSPERLAGPGNEQF

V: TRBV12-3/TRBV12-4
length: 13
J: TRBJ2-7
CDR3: ASSLWASVSYEQY

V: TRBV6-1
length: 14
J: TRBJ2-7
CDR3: ASRRGSQGALYEQY

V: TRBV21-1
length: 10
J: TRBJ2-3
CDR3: ASSNATDTQY

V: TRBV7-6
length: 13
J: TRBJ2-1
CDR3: ASSKGEYIWNEQF

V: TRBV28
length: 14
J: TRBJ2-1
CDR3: ASSFNPPPRRDEQF

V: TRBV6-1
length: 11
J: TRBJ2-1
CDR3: ASRRDRRNEQF

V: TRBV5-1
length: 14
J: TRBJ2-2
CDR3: ASSLQGPTGPGELF

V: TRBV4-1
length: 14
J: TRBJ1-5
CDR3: ASSQDPGGQRQPQH

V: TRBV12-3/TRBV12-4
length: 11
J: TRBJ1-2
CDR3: ASSFGGDYGYT

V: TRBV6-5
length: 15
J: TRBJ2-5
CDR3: ASSYGFSGGPQETQY

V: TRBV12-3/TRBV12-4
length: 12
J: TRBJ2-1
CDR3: ASRFSGQASEQF

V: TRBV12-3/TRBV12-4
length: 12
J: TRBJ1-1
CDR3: ASSFAGRGTEAF

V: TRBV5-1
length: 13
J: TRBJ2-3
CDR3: ASSLAGTSPEGVY

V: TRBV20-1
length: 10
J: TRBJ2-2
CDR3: SAGRGTGELF

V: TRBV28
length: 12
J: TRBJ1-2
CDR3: ASRGTSGGVGYT

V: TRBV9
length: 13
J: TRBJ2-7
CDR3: ASSVGPGNAYEQY

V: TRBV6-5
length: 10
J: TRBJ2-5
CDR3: ASSYWGETQY

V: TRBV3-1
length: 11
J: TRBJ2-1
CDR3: ASGLAGTNEQF

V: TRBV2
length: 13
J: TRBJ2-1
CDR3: ASSQTSGYNNEQF

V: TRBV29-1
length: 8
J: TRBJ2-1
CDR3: SVEVVEQF

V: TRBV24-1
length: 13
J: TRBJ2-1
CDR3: ATSVPGSIDNEQF

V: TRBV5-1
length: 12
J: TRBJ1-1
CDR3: ASSLQGADTEAF

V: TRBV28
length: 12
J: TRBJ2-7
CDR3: ASSLLDRGFEQY